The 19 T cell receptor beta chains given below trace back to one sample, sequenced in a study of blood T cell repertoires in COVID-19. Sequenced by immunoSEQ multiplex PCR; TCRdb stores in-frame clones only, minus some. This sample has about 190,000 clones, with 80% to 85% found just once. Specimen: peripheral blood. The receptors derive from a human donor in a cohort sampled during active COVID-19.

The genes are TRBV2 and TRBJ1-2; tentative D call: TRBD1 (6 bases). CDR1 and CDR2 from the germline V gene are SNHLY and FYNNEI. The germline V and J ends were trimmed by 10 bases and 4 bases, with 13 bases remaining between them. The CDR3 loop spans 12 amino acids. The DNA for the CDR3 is TGTGCCATCCACAGGGTTAGCTATGGCTACACCTTC. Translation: CAIHRVSYGYTF.

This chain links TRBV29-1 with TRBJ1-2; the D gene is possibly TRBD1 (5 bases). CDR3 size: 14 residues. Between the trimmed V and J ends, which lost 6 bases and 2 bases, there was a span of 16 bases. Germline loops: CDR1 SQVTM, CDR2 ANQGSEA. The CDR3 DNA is TGCAGCGTCGATAGGGGTAGTGACAACTATGGCTACACCTTC. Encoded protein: CSVDRGSDNYGYTF.

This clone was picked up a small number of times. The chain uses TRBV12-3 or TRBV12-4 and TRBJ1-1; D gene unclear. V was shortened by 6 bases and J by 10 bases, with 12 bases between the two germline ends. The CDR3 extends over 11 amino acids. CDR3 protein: CASSPSGRAFF. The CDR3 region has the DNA TGTGCCAGCAGCCCCAGTGGGCGAGCTTTCTTT.

The chain's CDR3 is CASSAQTGAMGEQYF. The DNA of the CDR3 is TGCGCCAGCAGCGCACAGACAGGGGCGATGGGCGAGCAGTACTTC. V usage is TRBV5-1 and J usage is TRBJ2-7; 8 bases fit TRBD1. Germline V gene data show CDR1 as SGHRS and CDR2 as YFSETQ. With 4 bases clipped from V and 6 bases from J, the junction kept 12 bases outside the gene matches. The CDR3 has 15 residues.

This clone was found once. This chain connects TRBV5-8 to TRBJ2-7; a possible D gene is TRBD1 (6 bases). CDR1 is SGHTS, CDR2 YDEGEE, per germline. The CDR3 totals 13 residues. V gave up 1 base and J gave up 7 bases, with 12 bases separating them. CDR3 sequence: CASSLFTGIEQYV. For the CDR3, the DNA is TGTGCCAGCAGCTTGTTTACAGGGATTGAGCAGTACGTC.

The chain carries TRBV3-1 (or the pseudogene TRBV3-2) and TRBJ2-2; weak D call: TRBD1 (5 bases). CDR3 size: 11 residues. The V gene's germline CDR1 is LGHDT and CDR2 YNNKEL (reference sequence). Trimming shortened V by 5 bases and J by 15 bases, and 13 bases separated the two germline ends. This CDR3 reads CASSSRAGLFF. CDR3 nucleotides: TGTGCCAGCAGCTCTAGGGCAGGGTTGTTTTTT.

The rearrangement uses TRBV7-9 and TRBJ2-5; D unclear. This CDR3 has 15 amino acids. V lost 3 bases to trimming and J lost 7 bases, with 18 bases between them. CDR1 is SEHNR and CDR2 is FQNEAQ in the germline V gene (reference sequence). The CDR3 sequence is CASSLRSLVTGTQYF. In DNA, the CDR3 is TGTGCCAGCAGCTTGCGGAGCCTAGTAACGGGGACCCAGTACTTC.

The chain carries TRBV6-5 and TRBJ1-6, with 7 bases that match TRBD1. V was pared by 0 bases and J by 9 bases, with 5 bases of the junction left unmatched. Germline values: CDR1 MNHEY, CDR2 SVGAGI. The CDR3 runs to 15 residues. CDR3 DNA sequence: TGTGCCAGCAGTTACTCTGAACAGGGGTTTTCACCCCTCCACTTT. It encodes CASSYSEQGFSPLHF.

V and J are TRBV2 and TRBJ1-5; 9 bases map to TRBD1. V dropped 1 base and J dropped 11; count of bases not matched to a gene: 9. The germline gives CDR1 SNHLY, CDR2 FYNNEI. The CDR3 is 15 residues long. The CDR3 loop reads CASSEGTGAVGSQHF. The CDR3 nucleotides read TGTGCCAGCAGTGAAGGGACAGGGGCCGTCGGGTCCCAGCATTTT. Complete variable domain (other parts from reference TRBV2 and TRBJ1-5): EPEVTQTPSHQVTQMGQEVILRCVPISNHLYFYWYRQILGQKVEFLVSFYNNEISEKSEIFDDQFSVERPDGSNFTLKIRSTKLEDSAMYFCASSEGTGAVGSQHFGDGTRLSIL.

The CDR3 DNA reads as TGTGCCAGCTCACCCGTTGCGTTTAGCACAGATACGCAGTATTTT. It encodes CASSPVAFSTDTQYF. This sequence joins TRBV18 and TRBJ2-3; D uncertain. The germline gives CDR1 KGHSH, CDR2 LQKENI. There are 15 residues in the CDR3. The ends were cut back, 3 bases at V and 0 bases at J, with 10 bases in the middle.

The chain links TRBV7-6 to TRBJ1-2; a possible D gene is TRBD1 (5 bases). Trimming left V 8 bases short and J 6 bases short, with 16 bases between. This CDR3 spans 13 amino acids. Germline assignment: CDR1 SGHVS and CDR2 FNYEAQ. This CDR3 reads CASAAREGDGYTF. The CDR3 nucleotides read TGTGCCAGCGCAGCCAGGGAAGGGGATGGCTACACCTTC.

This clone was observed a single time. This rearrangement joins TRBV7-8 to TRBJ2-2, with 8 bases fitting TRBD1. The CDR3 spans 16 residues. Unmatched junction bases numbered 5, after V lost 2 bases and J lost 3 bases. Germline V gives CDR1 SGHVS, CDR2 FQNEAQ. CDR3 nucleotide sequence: TGTGCCAGCAGCTTAACCGGGACAGGACACACCGGGGAGCTGTTTTTT. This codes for CASSLTGTGHTGELFF.

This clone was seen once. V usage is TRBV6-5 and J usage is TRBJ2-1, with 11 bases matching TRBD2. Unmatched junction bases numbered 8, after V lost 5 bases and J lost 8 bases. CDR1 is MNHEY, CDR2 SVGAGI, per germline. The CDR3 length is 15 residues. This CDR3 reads CASSPSSGRIYEQFF. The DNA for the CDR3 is TGTGCCAGCAGTCCGTCTAGCGGGAGGATCTATGAGCAGTTCTTC.

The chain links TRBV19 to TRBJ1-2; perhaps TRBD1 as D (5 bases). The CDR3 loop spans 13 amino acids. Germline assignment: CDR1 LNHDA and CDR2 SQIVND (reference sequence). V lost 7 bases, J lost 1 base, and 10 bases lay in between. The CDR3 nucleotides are TGTGCCAGTAAATATGACAGTAACTATGGCTACACCTTC. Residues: CASKYDSNYGYTF. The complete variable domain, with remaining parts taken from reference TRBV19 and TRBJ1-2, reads DGGITQSPKYLFRKEGQNVTLSCEQNLNHDAMYWYRQDPGQGLRLIYYSQIVNDFQKGDIAEGYSVSREKKESFPLTVTSAQKNPTAFYLCASKYDSNYGYTFGSGTRLTVV.

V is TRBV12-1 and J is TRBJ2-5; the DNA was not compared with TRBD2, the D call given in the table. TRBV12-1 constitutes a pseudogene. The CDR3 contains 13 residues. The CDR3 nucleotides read TGTGCCAGCAGCTTTGTATTAGAGGAGACCCAGTACTTC. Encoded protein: CASSFVLEETQYF.

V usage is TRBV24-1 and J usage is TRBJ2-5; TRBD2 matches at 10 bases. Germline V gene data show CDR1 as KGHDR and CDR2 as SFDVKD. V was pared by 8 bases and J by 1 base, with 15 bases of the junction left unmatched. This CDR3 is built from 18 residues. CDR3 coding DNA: TGTGCCACCAATGGAAGGGTCAGGGAGCGGGGGGGCCAAGAGACCCAGTACTTC. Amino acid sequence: CATNGRVRERGGQETQYF.

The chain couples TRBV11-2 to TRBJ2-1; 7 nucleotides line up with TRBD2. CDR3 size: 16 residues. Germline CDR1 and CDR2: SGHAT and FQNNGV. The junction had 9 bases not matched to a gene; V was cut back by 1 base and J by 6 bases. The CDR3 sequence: CASSLVRAGVLNEQFF. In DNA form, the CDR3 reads TGTGCCAGCAGCTTAGTCCGTGCGGGAGTGCTCAATGAGCAGTTCTTC.

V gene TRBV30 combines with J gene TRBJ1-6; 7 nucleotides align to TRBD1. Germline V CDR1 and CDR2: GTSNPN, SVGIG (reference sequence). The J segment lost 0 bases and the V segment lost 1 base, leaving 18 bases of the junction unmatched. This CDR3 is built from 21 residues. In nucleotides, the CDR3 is TGTGCCTGGAGTGGTCCCTACCGGGACAGAGGAACGAGCTCCTATAATTCACCCCTCCACTTT. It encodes CAWSGPYRDRGTSSYNSPLHF.

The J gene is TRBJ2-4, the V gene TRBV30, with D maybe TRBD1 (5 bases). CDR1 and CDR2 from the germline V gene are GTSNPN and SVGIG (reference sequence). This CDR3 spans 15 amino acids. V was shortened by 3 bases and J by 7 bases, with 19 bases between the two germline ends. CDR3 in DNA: TGTGCCTGGAGCCATACAGGTGCAGGAAGCAACATTCAGTACTTC. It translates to CAWSHTGAGSNIQYF.